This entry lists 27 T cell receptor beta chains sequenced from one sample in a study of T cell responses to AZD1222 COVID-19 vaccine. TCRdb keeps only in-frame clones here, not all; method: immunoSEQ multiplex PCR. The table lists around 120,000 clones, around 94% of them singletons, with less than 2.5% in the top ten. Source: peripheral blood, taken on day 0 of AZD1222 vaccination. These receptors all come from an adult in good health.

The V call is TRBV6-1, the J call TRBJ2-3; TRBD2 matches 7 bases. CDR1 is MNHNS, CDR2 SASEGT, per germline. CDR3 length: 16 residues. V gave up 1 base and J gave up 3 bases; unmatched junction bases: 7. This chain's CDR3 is CASSEVMGGGTDTQYF. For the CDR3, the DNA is TGTGCCAGCAGTGAAGTTATGGGGGGGGGAACAGATACGCAGTATTTT.

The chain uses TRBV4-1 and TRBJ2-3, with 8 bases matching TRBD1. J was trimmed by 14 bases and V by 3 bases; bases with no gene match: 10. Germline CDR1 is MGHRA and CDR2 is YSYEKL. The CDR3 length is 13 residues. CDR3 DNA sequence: TGCGCCAGCAGCCATCCCGTGGGACAGGTTCCGTATTTT. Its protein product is CASSHPVGQVPYF.

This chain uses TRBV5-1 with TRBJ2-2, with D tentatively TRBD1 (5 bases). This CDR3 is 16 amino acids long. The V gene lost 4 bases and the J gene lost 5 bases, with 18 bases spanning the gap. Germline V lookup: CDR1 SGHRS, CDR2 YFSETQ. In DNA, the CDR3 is TGCGCCAGCAGCCCACACGTCCAGGGTGGTACCGGGGAGCTGTTTTTT. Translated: CASSPHVQGGTGELFF.

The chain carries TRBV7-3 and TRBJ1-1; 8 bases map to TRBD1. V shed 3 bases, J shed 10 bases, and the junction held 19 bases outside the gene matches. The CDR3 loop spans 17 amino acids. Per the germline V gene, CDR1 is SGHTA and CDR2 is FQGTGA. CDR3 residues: CASSFLGTGGSLRGAFF. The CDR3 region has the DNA TGTGCCAGCAGCTTCCTGGGGACAGGTGGGTCCCTCCGTGGAGCTTTCTTT.

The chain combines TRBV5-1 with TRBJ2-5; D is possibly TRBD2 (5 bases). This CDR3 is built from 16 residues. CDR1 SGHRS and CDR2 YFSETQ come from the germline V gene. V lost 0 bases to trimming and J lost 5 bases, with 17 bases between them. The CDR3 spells CASSLAPGMEWETQYF. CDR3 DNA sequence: TGCGCCAGCAGCTTGGCCCCGGGGATGGAGTGGGAGACCCAGTACTTC.

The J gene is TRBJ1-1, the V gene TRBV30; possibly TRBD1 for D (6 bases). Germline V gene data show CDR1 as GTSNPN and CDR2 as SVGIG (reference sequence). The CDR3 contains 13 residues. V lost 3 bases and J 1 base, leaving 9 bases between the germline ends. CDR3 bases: TGTGCCTGGAGGAGACAGGCGAACACTGAAGCTTTCTTT. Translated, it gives CAWRRQANTEAFF.

CDR3 nucleotides: TGTGCCAGCAGCCAGAATATGGCAGATACGCAGTATTTT. Protein: CASSQNMADTQYF. The V gene is TRBV3-1 (or the pseudogene TRBV3-2), the J gene TRBJ2-3; D gene unclear. Trimming removed 3 bases at V and 4 bases at J, with 8 bases between. CDR3 size: 13 residues. Per germline, CDR1 LGHDT and CDR2 YNNKEL (reference sequence).

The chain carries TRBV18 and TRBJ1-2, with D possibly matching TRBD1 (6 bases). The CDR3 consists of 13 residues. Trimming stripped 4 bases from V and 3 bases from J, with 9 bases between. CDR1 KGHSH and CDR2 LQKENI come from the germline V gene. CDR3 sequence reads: CASSLQGDYGYTF. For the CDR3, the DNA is TGTGCCAGCTCACTACAGGGCGACTATGGCTACACCTTC.

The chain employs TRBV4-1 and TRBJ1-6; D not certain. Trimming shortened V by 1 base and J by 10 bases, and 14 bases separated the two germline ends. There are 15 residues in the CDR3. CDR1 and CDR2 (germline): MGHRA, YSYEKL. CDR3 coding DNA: TGCGCCAGCAGCCAAGGACTCTGGGCGGGATCACCCCTCCACTTT. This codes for CASSQGLWAGSPLHF.

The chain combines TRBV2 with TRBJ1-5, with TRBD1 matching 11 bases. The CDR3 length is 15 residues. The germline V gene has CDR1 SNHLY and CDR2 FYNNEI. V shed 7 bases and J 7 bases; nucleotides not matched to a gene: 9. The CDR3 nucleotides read TGTGCCAGCACCAGGACAGGGGGCGAGGGCCAGCCCCAGCATTTT. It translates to CASTRTGGEGQPQHF. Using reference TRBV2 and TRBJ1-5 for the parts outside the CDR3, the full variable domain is EPEVTQTPSHQVTQMGQEVILRCVPISNHLYFYWYRQILGQKVEFLVSFYNNEISEKSEIFDDQFSVERPDGSNFTLKIRSTKLEDSAMYFCASTRTGGEGQPQHFGDGTRLSIL.

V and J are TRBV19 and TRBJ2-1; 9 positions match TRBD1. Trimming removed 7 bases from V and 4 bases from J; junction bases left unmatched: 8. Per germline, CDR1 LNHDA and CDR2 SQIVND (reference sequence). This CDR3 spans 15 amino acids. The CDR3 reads CASNKQGAGYNEQFF. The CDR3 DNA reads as TGTGCCAGTAACAAACAGGGGGCCGGTTACAATGAGCAGTTCTTC.

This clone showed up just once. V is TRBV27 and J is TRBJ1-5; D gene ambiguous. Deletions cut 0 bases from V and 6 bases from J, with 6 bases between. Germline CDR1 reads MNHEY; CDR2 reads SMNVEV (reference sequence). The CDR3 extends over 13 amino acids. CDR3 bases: TGTGCCAGCAGTTTATCGGGGAGTCAGCCCCAGCATTTT. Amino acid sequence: CASSLSGSQPQHF.

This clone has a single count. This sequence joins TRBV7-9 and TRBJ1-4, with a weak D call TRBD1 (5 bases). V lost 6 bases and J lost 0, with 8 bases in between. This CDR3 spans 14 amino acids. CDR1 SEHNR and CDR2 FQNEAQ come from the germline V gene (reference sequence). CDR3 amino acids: CASSQQATNEKLFF. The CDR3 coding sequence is TGTGCCAGCAGTCAACAGGCAACTAATGAAAAACTGTTTTTT.

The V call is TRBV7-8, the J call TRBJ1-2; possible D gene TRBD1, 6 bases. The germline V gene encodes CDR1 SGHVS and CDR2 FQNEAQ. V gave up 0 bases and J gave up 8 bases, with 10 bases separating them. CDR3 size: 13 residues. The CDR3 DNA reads TGTGCCAGCAGCTTAGCGTGGGGGGGCGGCTACACCTTC. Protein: CASSLAWGGGYTF.

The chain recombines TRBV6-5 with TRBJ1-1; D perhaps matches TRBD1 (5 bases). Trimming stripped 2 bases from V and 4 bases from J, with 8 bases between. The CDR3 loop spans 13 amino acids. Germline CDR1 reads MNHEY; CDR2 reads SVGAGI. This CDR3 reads CASSYGGSTEAFF. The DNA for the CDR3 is TGTGCCAGCAGTTACGGGGGGAGCACTGAAGCTTTCTTT.

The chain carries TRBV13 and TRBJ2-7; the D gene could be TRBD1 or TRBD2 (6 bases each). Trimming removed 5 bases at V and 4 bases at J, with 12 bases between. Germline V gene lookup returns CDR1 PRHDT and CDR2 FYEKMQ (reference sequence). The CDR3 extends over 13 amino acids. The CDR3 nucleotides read TGTGCCAGCAGCCCGACGGGGGCTTACGAGCAGTACTTC. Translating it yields CASSPTGAYEQYF.

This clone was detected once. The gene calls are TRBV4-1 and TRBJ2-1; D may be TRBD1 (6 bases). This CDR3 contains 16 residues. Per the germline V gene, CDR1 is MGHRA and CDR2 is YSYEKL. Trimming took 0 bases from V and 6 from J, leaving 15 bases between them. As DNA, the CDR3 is TGCGCCAGCAGCCAAGATCCCAGGGGTACTTTCAATGAGCAGTTCTTC. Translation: CASSQDPRGTFNEQFF.

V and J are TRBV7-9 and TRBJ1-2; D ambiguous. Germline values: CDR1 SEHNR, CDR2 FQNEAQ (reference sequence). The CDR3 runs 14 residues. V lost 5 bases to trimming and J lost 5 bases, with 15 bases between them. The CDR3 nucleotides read TGTGCCAGCAGCACAATCAGGACGGATTATGGCTACACCTTC. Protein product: CASSTIRTDYGYTF.

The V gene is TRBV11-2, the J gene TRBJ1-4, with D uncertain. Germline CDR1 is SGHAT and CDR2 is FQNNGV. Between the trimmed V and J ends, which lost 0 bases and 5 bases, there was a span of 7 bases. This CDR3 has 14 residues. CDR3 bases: TGTGCCAGCAGCTTAGATTACGGAAATGAAAAACTGTTTTTT. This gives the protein CASSLDYGNEKLFF.

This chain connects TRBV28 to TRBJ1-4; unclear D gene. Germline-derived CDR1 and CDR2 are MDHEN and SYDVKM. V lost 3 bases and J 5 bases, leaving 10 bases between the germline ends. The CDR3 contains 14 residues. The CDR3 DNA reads TGTGCCAGCAGTTTGCGGCAGCAAAATGAAAAACTGTTTTTT. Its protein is CASSLRQQNEKLFF.

CDR3 DNA sequence: TGTGCCAGCCAGCAACGCCCCCATGGGGGGTACGAGCAGTACTTC. This codes for CASQQRPHGGYEQYF. V usage is TRBV27 and J usage is TRBJ2-7, with D possibly being TRBD2 (6 bases). Germline V lookup: CDR1 MNHEY, CDR2 SMNVEV (reference sequence). The CDR3 covers 15 residues. V was clipped by 8 bases and J by 4 bases, with 21 bases between them.

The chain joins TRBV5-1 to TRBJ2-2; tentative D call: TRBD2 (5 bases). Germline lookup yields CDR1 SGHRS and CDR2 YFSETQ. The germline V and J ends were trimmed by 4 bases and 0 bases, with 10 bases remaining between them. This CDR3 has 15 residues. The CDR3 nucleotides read TGCGCCAGCAGCCCACGGGATCCGAACACCGGGGAGCTGTTTTTT. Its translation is CASSPRDPNTGELFF.

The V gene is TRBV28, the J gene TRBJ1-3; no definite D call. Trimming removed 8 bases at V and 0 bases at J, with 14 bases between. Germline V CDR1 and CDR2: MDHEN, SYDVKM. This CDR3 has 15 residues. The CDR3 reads CASDKHGSSGNTIYF. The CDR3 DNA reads TGTGCCAGCGACAAACATGGAAGCTCTGGAAACACCATATATTTT.

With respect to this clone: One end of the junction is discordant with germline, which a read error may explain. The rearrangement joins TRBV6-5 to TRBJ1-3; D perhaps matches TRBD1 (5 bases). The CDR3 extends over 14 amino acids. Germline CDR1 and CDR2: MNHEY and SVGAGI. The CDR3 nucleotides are TGTGCCAGCATTTACCAGGGCTCTGGAAACACCATATATTTT. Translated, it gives CASIYQGSGNTIYF.

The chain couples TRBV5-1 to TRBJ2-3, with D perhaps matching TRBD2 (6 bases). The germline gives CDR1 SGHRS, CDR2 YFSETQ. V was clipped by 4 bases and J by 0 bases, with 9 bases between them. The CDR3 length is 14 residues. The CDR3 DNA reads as TGCGCCAGCAGCCCGGGACTCAGCACAGATACGCAGTATTTT. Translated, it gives CASSPGLSTDTQYF.

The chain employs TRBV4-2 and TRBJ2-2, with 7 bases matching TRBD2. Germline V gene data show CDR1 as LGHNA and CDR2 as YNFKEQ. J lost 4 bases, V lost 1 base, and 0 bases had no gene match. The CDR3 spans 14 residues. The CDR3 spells CASSQGTSTGELFF. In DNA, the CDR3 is TGTGCCAGCAGCCAAGGGACTAGCACCGGGGAGCTGTTTTTT.

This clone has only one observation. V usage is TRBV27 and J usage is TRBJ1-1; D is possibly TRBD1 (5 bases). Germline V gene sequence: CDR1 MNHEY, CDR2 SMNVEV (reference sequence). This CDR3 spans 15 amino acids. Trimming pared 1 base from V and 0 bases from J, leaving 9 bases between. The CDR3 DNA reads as TGTGCCAGCAGTTTATACCGGGGCCTGAACACTGAAGCTTTCTTT. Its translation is CASSLYRGLNTEAFF.